This T cell receptor (beta chain) came from a study of blood T cell repertoires in COVID-19. The V end was cut by 3 bases, the J end by 6 bases, with 11 bases between. This CDR3 has 14 residues. The germline V gene has CDR1 SNHLY and CDR2 FYNNEI. This clone was picked up one time. Here immunoSEQ multiplex PCR was the method, and the copy in TCRdb shows in-frame clones only, minus some. The sample holds hundreds of thousands of clones, about 85% seen once. The sequence derives from a man between 60 and 75 years old who had recovered from COVID-19. The chain is built from TRBV2 and TRBJ2-2; no reliable D call. Source material: peripheral blood. CDR3 protein: CASSDRVGPGELFF. The CDR3, as DNA: TGTGCCAGCAGTGACCGGGTTGGTCCCGGGGAGCTGTTTTTT.